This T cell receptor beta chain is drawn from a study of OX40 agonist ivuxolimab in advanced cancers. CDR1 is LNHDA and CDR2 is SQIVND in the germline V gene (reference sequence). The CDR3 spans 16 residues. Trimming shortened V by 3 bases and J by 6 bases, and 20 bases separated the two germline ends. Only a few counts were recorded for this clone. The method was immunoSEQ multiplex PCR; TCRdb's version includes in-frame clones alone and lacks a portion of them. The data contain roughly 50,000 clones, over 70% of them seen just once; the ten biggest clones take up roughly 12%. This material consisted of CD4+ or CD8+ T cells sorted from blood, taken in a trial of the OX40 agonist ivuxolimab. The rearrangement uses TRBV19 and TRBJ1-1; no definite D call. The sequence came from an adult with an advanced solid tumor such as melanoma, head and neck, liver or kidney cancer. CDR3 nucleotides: TGTGCCAGTAGTATCGGGCGAGGCTCCCTCGCGTCTGAAGCTTTCTTT. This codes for CASSIGRGSLASEAFF. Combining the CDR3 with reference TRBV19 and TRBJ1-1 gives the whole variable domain DGGITQSPKYLFRKEGQNVTLSCEQNLNHDAMYWYRQDPGQGLRLIYYSQIVNDFQKGDIAEGYSVSREKKESFPLTVTSAQKNPTAFYLCASSIGRGSLASEAFFGQGTRLTVV.